This entry describes one T cell receptor beta chain. Its antigen remains unknown. PCR employed 60 Vbeta and 13 Jbeta primers. Repertoires were generated with immunoSEQ multiplex PCR, while TCRdb's copy carries only in-frame clones and drops some. The sample consists of about 57,000 clones, approximately 80% of them appearing once. The germline gives CDR1 SGHTA, CDR2 FQGTGA. Trimming shortened V by 1 base and J by 2 bases, and 8 bases separated the two germline ends. The CDR3 runs to 14 residues. The data are from a study of cytomegalovirus exposure and HLA in healthy donors. Findings and limits, study-wide: Later genetic work tied a missense DCLRE1C variant to beta-chain V and J trimming.

The donors comprised healthy bone marrow donors. The material sequenced was PBMCs. This clonotype was sampled from a young man in good health and CMV-seronegative. The chain combines TRBV7-3 with TRBJ1-1; no clear D. Here the CDR3 DNA reads TGTGCCAGCAGCTTAAGAGGATTTAACACTGAAGCTTTCTTT. Its translation is CASSLRGFNTEAFF. The whole variable domain, remainder taken from reference TRBV7-3 and TRBJ1-1, is GAGVSQTPSNKVTEKGKYVELRCDPISGHTALYWYRQSLGQGPEFLIYFQGTGAADDSGLPNDRFFAVRPEGSVSTLKIQRTERGDSAVYLCASSLRGFNTEAFFGQGTRLTVV.